This T cell receptor (beta chain) was identified during a study of tumor-infiltrating lymphocytes in primary liver carcinoma. Across the study: Sample yields of productive TCRbeta reads, ranging from roughly 3.5 to 8 million, were similar across tissue types. Study-level findings and limits: It was tumor-adjacent and tumor-blood pairs that overlapped less than tumor region pairs did.

The CDR3 contains 17 residues. In germline, CDR1 is SGHAT, CDR2 FQDESV (reference sequence). Total RNA and DNA came together from approximately 20-30 mg of bulk tissue without cell sorting. Every tumor sample had over 80% viable tumor cells. The authors made TCR beta cDNA from around 500 ng total RNA with a constant-region primer. Libraries of TCR beta came from three nested multiplex PCR rounds with slightly modified ARM-PCR. Two initial PCR rounds of about 10 cycles each paired TRBV1-TRBV30 forward primers with a C-beta reverse primer. Via MiXCR, TCRdb re-called the multiplex PCR reads, giving one row per CDR3 protein. The data show tens of thousands of distinct CDR3 sequences, with roughly 70% seen just once and roughly 15% held by the top ten. Of note for this clonotype: Its cognate antigen is unknown. Sequence at one end of the junction differs from germline and may be a read error.

The source material was liver tumor tissue from sampling region 4. Subset of the sample: tumor region T4, right-lateral pole. This sequence originates from a man aged 35 to 55 with primary liver carcinoma and hepatitis B virus infection. The chain uses TRBV11-1 and TRBJ2-4; 9 bases match TRBD2. The CDR3 sequence: CASSLPGTSWTKNIQYF. The CDR3 nucleotides are TGTGCCAGCAGTCTTCCCGGGACTAGCTGGACCAAAAACATCCAGTACTTC.